Following are 11 T cell receptor beta chains from one sample sequenced in a study of blood T cell repertoires in COVID-19. Sequencing was performed with immunoSEQ multiplex PCR; in TCRdb, only in-frame clones are kept and a portion is missing. This table has under 200,000 clones, roughly 82% appearing once. Sequencing was carried out using PBMCs or T cells enriched from blood (not recorded which). These receptors all come from an older woman with acute COVID-19.

The J gene is TRBJ1-1, the V gene TRBV27; TRBD1 matches at 9 bases. The ends lost 5 bases at V and 4 bases at J; junction bases unmatched: 5. This CDR3 contains 14 residues. Germline V lookup: CDR1 MNHEY, CDR2 SMNVEV (reference sequence). The CDR3 nucleotides read TGTGCCAGCAGTCCCGGGACAGGGATCACTGAAGCTTTCTTT. It is translated as CASSPGTGITEAFF.

CDR3 sequence (DNA): TGTGCCTGGAGTGTAGGCAGGGCCAACGAGCAGTACTTC. Protein: CAWSVGRANEQYF. The chain combines TRBV30 with TRBJ2-7, with a weak D call TRBD1 (5 bases). CDR3 length: 13 amino acids. Germline CDR1 and CDR2: GTSNPN and SVGIG (reference sequence). V was shortened by 0 bases and J by 5 bases, with 11 bases between the two germline ends.

The chain couples TRBV19 to TRBJ2-1; TRBD2 might be the D (5 bases). V lost 3 bases and J lost 2, with 14 bases in between. In germline, CDR1 is LNHDA, CDR2 SQIVND (reference sequence). The CDR3 is made up of 16 amino acids. The DNA of the CDR3 is TGTGCCAGTAGTATTTTGGAGGCCTTGACCTACAATGAGCAGTTCTTC. Protein: CASSILEALTYNEQFF. The entire variable domain, with the rest obtained from reference TRBV19 and TRBJ2-1, is as follows: DGGITQSPKYLFRKEGQNVTLSCEQNLNHDAMYWYRQDPGQGLRLIYYSQIVNDFQKGDIAEGYSVSREKKESFPLTVTSAQKNPTAFYLCASSILEALTYNEQFFGPGTRLTVL.

This chain's CDR3 is CASSESRGGGFF. The CDR3 coding sequence is TGCGCCAGCAGTGAGTCGAGAGGGGGTGGGTTCTTC. This chain joins TRBV10-2 and TRBJ2-1, with D possibly being TRBD1 (6 bases). Trimming pared 0 bases from V and 15 bases from J, leaving 12 bases between. This CDR3 spans 12 amino acids. Looked up from germline, CDR1 is WSHSY and CDR2 is SAAADI.

V is TRBV6-5 and J is TRBJ2-7; D possibly corresponds to TRBD1 (5 bases). The CDR3 is 15 residues long. Trimming took off 0 bases at V and 1 base at J, with 10 bases between the two ends. Germline lookup yields CDR1 MNHEY and CDR2 SVGAGI. The CDR3 sequence is CASSYSGRASYEQYF. CDR3 bases: TGTGCCAGCAGTTACTCTGGCAGGGCTTCCTACGAGCAGTACTTC.

This clone has just a few counts. The chain combines TRBV12-3 or TRBV12-4 with TRBJ1-2, with unresolved D. The CDR3 runs 13 residues. V lost 0 bases to trimming and J lost 7 bases, with 9 bases between them. CDR3 bases: TGTGCCAGCAGTTTAGCGCTGTTGGCTGGCTACACCTTC. The encoded protein is CASSLALLAGYTF.

The V gene is TRBV6-5, the J gene TRBJ2-7; 9 nucleotides match TRBD1. Looked up from germline, CDR1 is MNHEY and CDR2 is SVGAGI. This CDR3 has 14 amino acids. Losses at the gene ends were 8 bases for V and 2 bases for J; bases not matched to a gene: 7. CDR3 loop: CASGRDRETYEQYF. CDR3 in DNA: TGTGCCAGCGGACGGGACAGGGAAACCTACGAGCAGTACTTC.

V is TRBV25-1 and J is TRBJ2-1, with TRBD2 matching over 10 bases. The CDR3 covers 16 residues. Germline trimming cut 5 bases from V and 7 bases from J; bases unmatched to any gene: 11. Germline V gene lookup returns CDR1 MGHDK and CDR2 SYGVNS. CDR3 DNA sequence: TGTGCCAGCAGTTCTCACCTAGCGGGAGCGTATAATGAGCAGTTCTTC. It yields the protein CASSSHLAGAYNEQFF.

The chain is built from TRBV19 and TRBJ1-5; no clear D. V was trimmed by 9 bases and J by 2 bases, leaving 11 bases between them. Germline loops: CDR1 LNHDA, CDR2 SQIVND (reference sequence). This CDR3 has 13 amino acids. The CDR3 DNA sequence: TGTGCCAGGAGGGTTAAGGGCAATCAGCCCCAGCATTTT. It specifies CARRVKGNQPQHF. Full variable domain (rest looked up from reference TRBV19 and TRBJ1-5): DGGITQSPKYLFRKEGQNVTLSCEQNLNHDAMYWYRQDPGQGLRLIYYSQIVNDFQKGDIAEGYSVSREKKESFPLTVTSAQKNPTAFYLCARRVKGNQPQHFGDGTRLSIL.

V usage is TRBV4-3 and J usage is TRBJ1-5; D is unresolved. The V end was cut by 4 bases, the J end by 8 bases, with 12 bases between. This CDR3 is 13 amino acids long. Germline CDR1 LGHNA, CDR2 YSLEER. CDR3: CASSPSSGEPQHF. The DNA of the CDR3 is TGCGCCAGCAGCCCTAGTTCCGGAGAGCCCCAGCATTTT.

J is TRBJ2-3 and V is TRBV7-9, with D unclear. CDR3 size: 13 residues. Germline CDR1 and CDR2: SEHNR and FQNEAQ (reference sequence). Trimming took off 5 bases at V and 3 bases at J, with 9 bases between the two ends. CDR3: CASSKTVTDTQYF. The DNA for the CDR3 is TGTGCCAGCAGCAAAACTGTAACAGATACGCAGTATTTT.